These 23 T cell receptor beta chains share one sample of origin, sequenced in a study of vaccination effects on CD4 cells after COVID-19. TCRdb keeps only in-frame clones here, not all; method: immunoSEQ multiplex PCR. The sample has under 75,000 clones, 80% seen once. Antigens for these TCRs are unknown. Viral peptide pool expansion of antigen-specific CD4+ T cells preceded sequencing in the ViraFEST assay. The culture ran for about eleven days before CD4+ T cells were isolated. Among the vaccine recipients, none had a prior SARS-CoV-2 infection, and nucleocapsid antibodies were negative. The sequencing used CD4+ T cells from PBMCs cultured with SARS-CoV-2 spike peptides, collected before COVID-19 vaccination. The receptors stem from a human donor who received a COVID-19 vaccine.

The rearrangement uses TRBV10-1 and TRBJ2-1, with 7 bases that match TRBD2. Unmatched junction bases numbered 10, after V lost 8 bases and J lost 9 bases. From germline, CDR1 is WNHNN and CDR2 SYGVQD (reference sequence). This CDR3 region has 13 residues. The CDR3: CASSPNLAVEQFF. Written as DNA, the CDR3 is TGCGCCAGCTCTCCTAACCTAGCGGTTGAGCAGTTCTTC.

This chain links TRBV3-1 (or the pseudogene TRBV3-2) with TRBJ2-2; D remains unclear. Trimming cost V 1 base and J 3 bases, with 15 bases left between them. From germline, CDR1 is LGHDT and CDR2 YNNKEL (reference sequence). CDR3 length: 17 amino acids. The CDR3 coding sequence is TGTGCCAGCAGCCAAGGATCGGCCTCAGGAGACACCGGGGAGCTGTTTTTT. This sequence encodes CASSQGSASGDTGELFF.

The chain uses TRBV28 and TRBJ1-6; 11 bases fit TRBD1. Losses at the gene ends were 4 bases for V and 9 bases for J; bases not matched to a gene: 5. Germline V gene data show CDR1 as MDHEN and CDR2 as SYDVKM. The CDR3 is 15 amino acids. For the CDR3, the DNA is TGTGCCAGCAGTTATCGGACAGGGGGCGGTTCACCCCTCCACTTT. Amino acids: CASSYRTGGGSPLHF.

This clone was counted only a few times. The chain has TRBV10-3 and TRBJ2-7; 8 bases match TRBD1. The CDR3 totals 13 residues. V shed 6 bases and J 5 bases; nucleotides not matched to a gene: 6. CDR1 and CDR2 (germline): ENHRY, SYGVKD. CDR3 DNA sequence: TGTGCCATCAGCCCTGACAGGGGTAACGAGCAGTACGTC. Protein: CAISPDRGNEQYV.

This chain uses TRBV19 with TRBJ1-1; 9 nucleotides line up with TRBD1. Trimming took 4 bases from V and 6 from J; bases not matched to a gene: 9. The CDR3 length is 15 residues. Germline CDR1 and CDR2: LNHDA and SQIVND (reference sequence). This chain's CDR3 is CASSTATGGRPEAFF. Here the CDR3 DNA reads TGTGCCAGTAGTACCGCTACAGGGGGCAGGCCTGAAGCTTTCTTT.

The CDR3 spells CASSLDRASGNTIYF. CDR3 in DNA: TGTGCCAGCAGCCTCGACAGGGCCTCTGGAAACACCATATATTTT. The chain joins TRBV3-1 (or the pseudogene TRBV3-2) to TRBJ1-3; 7 nucleotides agree with TRBD1. The CDR3 is 15 residues long. CDR1 LGHDT and CDR2 YNNKEL come from the germline V gene (reference sequence). With V trimmed by 4 bases and J by 0 bases, 3 bases remained unmatched.

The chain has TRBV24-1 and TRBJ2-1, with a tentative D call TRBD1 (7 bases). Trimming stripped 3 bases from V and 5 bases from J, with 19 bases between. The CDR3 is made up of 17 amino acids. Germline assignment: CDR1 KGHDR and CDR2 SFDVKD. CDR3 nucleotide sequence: TGTGCCACCAGTGATCCAGCTGCCAGGGGGGCCGACAATGAGCAGTTCTTC. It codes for CATSDPAARGADNEQFF.

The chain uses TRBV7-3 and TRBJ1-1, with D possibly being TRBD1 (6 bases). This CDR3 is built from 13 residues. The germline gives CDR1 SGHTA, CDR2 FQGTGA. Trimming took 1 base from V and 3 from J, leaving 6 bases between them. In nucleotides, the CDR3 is TGTGCCAGCAGCTTAAAGGGGGACACTGAAGCTTTCTTT. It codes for CASSLKGDTEAFF.

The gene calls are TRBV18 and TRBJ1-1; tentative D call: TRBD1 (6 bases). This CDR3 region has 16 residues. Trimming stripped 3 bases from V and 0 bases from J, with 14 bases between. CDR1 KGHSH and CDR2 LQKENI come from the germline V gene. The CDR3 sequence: CASSPGQQLMNTEAFF. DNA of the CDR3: TGTGCCAGCTCACCCGGACAGCAGCTCATGAACACTGAAGCTTTCTTT. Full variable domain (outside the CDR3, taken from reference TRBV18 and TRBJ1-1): NAGVMQNPRHLVRRRGQEARLRCSPMKGHSHVYWYRQLPEEGLKFMVYLQKENIIDESGMPKERFSAEFPKEGPSILRIQQVVRGDSAAYFCASSPGQQLMNTEAFFGQGTRLTVV.

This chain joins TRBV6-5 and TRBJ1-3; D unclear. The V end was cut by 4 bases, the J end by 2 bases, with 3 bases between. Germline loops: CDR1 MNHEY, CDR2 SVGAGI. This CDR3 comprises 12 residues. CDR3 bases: TGTGCCAGCAGTTCAACTGGAAACACCATATATTTT. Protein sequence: CASSSTGNTIYF.

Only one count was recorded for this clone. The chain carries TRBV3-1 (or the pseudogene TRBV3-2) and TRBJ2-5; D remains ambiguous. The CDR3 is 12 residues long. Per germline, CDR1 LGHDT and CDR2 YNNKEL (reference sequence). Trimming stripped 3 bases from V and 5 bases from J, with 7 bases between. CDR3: CASSHIGETQYF. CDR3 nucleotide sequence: TGTGCCAGCAGCCATATTGGGGAGACCCAGTACTTC.

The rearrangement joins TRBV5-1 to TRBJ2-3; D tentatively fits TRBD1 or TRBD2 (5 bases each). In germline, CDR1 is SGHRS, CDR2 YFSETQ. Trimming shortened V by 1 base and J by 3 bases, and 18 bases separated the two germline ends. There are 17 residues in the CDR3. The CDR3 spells CASSLSGRVGFTDTQYF. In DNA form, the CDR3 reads TGCGCCAGCAGCTTGAGCGGCAGGGTGGGGTTTACAGATACGCAGTATTTT.

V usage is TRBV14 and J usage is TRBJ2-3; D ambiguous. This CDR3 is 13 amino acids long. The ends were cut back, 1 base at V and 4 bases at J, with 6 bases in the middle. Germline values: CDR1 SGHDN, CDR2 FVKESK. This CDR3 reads CASSQGAADTQYF. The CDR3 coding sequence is TGTGCCAGCAGCCAAGGTGCGGCAGATACGCAGTATTTT.

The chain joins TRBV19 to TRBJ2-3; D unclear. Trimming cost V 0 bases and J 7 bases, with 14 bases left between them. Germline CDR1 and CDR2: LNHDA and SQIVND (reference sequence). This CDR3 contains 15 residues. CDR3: CASSIDLPSVYTQYF. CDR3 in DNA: TGTGCCAGTAGTATAGATCTGCCATCGGTTTATACGCAGTATTTT. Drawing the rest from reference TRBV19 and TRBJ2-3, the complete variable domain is DGGITQSPKYLFRKEGQNVTLSCEQNLNHDAMYWYRQDPGQGLRLIYYSQIVNDFQKGDIAEGYSVSREKKESFPLTVTSAQKNPTAFYLCASSIDLPSVYTQYFGPGTRLTVL.

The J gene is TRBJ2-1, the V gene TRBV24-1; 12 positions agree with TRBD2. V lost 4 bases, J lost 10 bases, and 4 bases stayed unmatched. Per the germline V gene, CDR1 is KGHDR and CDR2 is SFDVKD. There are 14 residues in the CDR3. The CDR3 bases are TGTGCCACCAGTGAATTCGGACTAGCGGGGGAGCAGTTCTTC. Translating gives CATSEFGLAGEQFF.

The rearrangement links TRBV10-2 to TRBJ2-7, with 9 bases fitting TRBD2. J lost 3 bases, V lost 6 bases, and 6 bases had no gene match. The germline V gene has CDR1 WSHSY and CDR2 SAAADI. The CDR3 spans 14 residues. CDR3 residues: CASRRASGDYEQYV. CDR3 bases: TGCGCCAGCAGGAGGGCTAGCGGGGACTACGAGCAGTACGTC.

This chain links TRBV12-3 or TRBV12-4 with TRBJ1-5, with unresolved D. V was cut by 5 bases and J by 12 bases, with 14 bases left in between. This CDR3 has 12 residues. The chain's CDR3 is CASSLDTQVQHF. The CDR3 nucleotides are TGTGCCAGCAGTCTTGACACCCAGGTCCAGCATTTT.

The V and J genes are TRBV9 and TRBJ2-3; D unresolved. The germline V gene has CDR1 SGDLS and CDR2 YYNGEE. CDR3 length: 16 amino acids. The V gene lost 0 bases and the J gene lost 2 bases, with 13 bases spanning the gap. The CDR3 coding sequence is TGTGCCAGCAGCGTAGGTCCGACCGCTTACACAGATACGCAGTATTTT. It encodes CASSVGPTAYTDTQYF.

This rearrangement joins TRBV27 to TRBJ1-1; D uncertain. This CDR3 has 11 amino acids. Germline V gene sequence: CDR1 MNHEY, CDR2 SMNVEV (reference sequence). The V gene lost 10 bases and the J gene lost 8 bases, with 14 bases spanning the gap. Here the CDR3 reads CATQRAGEAFF. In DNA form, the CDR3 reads TGTGCCACTCAACGGGCAGGCGAAGCTTTCTTT.

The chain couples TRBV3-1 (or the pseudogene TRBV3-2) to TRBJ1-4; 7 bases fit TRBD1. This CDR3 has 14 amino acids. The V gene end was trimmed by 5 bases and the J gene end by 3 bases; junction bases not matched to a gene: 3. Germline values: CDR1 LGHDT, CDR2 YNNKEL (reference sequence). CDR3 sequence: CASSSQGSNEKLFF. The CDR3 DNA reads TGTGCCAGCAGCTCACAGGGGTCTAATGAAAAACTGTTTTTT.

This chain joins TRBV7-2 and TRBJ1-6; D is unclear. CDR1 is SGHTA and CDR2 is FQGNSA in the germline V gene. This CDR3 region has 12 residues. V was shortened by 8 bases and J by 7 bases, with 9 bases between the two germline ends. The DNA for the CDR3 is TGTGCCAGCGCTCGAGTAAATTCACCCCTCCACTTT. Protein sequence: CASARVNSPLHF.

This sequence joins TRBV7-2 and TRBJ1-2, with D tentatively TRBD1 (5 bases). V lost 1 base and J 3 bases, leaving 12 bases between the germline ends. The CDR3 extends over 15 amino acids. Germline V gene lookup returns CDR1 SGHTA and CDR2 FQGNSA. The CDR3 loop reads CASSLEPRADYGYTF. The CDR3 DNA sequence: TGTGCCAGCAGCTTAGAGCCCAGGGCGGACTATGGCTACACCTTC.

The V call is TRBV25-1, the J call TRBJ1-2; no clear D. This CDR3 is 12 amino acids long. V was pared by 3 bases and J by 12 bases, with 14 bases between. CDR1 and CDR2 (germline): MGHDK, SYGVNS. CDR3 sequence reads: CASSEGRYHHTF. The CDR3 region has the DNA TGTGCCAGCAGTGAGGGGAGGTACCACCACACCTTC.